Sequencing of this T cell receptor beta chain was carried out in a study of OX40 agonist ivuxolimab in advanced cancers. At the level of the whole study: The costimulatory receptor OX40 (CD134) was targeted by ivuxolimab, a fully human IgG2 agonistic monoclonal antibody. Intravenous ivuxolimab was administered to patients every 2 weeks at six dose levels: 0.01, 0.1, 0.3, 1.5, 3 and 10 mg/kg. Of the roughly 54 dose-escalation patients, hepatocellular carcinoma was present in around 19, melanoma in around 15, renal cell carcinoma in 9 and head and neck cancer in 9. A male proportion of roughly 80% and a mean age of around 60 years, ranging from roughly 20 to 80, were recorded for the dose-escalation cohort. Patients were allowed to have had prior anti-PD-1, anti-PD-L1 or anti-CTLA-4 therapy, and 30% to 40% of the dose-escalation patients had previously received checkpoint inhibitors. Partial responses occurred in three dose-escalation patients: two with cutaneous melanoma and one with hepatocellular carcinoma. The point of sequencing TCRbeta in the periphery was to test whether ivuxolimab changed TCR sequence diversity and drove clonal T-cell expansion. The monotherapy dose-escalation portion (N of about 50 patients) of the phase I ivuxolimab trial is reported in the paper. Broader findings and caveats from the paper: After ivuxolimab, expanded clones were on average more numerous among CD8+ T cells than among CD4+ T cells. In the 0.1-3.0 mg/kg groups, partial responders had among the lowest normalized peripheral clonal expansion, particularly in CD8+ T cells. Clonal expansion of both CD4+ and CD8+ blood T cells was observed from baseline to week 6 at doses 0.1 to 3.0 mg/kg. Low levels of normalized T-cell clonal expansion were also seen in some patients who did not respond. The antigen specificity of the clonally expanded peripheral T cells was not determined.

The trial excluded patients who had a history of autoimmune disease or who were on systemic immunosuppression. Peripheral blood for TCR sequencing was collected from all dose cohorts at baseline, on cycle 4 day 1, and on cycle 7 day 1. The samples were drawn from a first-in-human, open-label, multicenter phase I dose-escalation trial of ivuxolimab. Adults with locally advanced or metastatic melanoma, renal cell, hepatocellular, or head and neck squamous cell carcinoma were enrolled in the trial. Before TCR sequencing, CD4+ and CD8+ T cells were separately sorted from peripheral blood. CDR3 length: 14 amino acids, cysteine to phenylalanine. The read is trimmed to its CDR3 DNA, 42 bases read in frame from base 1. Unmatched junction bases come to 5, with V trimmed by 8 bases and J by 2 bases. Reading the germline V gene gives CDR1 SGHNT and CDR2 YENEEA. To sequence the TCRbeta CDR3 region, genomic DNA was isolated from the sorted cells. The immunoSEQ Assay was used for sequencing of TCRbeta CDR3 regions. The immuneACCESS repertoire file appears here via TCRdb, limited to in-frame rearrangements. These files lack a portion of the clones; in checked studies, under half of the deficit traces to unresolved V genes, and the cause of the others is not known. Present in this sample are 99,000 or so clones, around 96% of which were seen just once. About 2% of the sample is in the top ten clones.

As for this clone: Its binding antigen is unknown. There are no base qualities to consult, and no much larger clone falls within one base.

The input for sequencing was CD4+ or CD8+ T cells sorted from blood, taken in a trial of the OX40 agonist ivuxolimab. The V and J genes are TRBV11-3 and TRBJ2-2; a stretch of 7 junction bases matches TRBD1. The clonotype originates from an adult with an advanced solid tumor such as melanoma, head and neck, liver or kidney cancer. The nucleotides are TGTGCCAGCTCCGACAGGGACAACACCGGGGAGCTGTTTTTT. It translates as CASSDRDNTGELFF.